The clone carrying this TCR beta chain was counted many times. Antigen: not known. A process of 5'RACE template switching, which added a universal primer site and UMIs, was used to make TCR cDNA. TCRdb redid the calling of the 5' RACE reads with MiXCR, one entry per CDR3 protein. The sample holds roughly 150,000 distinct CDR3 sequences; just over 6.5% are singletons and the top ten take under 0.8%. Germline CDR1 reads SGHRS; CDR2 reads YFSETQ. Trimming at V came to 4 bases and at J to 7 bases, leaving 13 bases not matched to a gene. The length of the CDR3 is 16 residues. The data derive from a study of T cells after yellow fever vaccination. General study findings and limits: Reappearing after the booster were most of the clones from primary vaccination (approximately 96% CD4, approximately 89% CD8). There was a small share of clonotypes that showed up in both the CD4 and CD8 compartments. A weaker secondary response peaked on day 5, the primary on day 15.

This clonotype was sampled from a man aged 25-45 years who received the YFV17D yellow fever vaccine. V gene TRBV5-1 combines with J gene TRBJ2-7, with TRBD2 matching over 11 bases. The specimen comprised CD4+ T cells sorted from PBMCs, sampled 10 days after the yellow fever booster vaccination. The CDR3 here is CASSRGLAGLLLEQYF. Written as DNA, the CDR3 is TGCGCCAGCAGCCGAGGACTAGCGGGCTTACTATTGGAGCAGTACTTC.